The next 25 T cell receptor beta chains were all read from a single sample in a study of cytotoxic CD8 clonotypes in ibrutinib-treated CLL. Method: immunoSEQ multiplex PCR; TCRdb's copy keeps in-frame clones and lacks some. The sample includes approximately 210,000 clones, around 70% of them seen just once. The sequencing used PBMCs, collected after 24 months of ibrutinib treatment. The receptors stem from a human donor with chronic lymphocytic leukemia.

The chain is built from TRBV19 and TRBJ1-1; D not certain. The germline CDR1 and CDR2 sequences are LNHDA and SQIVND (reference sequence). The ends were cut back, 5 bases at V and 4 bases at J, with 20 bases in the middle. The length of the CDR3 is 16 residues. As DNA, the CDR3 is TGTGCCAGTAGTGTCAACAACCGACGGGGAACCACTGAAGCTTTCTTT. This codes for CASSVNNRRGTTEAFF.

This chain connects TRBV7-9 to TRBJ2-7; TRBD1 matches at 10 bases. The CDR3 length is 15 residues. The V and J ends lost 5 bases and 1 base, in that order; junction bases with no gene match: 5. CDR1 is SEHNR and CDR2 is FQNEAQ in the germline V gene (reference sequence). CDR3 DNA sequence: TGTGCCAGCAGCAGCCCGGACAGGGGGTCCTACGAGCAGTACTTC. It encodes CASSSPDRGSYEQYF.

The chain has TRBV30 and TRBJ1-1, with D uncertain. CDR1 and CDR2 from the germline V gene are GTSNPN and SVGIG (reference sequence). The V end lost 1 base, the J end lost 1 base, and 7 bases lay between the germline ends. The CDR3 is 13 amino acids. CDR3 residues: CAWSETGNTEAFF. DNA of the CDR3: TGTGCCTGGAGTGAAACGGGGAACACTGAAGCTTTCTTT.

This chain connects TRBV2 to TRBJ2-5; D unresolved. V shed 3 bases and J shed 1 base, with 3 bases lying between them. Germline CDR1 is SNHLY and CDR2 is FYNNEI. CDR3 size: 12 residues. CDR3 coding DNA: TGTGCCAGCAGTGAGTTCCAAGAGACCCAGTACTTC. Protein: CASSEFQETQYF.

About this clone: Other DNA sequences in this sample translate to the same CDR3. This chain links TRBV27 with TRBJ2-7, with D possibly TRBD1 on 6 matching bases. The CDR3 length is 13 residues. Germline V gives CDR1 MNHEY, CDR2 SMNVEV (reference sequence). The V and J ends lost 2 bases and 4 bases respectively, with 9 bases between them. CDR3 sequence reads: CASSLQGSYEQYF. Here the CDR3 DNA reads TGTGCCAGCAGTTTACAGGGGTCGTACGAGCAGTACTTC.

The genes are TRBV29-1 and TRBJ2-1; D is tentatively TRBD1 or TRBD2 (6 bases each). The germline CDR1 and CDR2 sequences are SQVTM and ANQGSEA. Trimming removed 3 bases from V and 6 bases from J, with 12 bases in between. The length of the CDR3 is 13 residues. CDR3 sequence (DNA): TGCAGCGTTGAGATGGGGGGCGGCAATGAGCAGTTCTTC. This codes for CSVEMGGGNEQFF.

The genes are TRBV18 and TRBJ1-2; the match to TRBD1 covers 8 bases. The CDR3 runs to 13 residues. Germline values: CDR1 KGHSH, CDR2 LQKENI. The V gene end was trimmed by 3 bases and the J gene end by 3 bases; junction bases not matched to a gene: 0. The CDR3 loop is CASSPTGDYGYTF. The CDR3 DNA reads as TGTGCCAGCTCACCGACAGGGGACTATGGCTACACCTTC.

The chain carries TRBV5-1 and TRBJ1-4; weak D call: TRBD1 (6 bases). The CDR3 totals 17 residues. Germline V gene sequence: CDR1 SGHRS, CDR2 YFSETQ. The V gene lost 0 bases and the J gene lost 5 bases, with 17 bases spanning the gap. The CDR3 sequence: CASSLGSWGRENEKLFF. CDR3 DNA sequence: TGCGCCAGCAGCTTGGGGAGTTGGGGGCGAGAGAATGAAAAACTGTTTTTT.

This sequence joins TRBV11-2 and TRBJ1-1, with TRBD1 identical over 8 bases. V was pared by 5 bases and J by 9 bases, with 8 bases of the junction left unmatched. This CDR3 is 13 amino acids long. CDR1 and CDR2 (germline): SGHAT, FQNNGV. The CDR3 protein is CASSPLVRGQAFF. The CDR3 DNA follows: TGTGCCAGCAGCCCCCTGGTCAGGGGGCAAGCTTTCTTT.

CDR3 in DNA: TGTGCCAGCAGTGAAGCGCCGCTAGCGTTGAATGAGCAGTTCTTC. It codes for CASSEAPLALNEQFF. The chain combines TRBV2 with TRBJ2-1, with TRBD2 as a possible D gene (6 bases). In germline, CDR1 is SNHLY, CDR2 FYNNEI. CDR3 length: 15 residues. The V and J ends lost 0 bases and 7 bases respectively, with 13 bases between them.

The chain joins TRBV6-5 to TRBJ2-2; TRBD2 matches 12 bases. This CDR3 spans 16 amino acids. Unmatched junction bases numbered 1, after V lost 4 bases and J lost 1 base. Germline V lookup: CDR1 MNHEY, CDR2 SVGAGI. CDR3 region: CASSLGLAGNTGELFF. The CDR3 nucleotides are TGTGCCAGCAGTTTGGGACTAGCGGGGAACACCGGGGAGCTGTTTTTT.

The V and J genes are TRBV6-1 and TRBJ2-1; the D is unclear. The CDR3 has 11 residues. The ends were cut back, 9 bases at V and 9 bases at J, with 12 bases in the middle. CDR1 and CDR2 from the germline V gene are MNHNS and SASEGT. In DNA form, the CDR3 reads TGTGCCAGTTTGGGTCTCTCTGAGCAGTTCTTC. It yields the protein CASLGLSEQFF.

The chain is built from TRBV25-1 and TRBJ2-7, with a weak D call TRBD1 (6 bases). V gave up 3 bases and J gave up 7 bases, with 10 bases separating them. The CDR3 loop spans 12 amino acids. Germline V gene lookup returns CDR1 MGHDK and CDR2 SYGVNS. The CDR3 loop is CASSEPDREQYF. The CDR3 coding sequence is TGTGCCAGCAGTGAGCCCGACAGGGAGCAGTACTTC.

The CDR3 DNA reads TGTGCCAGCAGTACCTCCGGGAGGAGATCCTACGAGCAGTACTTC. This translates into CASSTSGRRSYEQYF. The genes are TRBV28 and TRBJ2-7, with TRBD2 identical over 7 bases. The V gene end was trimmed by 5 bases and the J gene end by 1 base; junction bases not matched to a gene: 8. The CDR3 has 15 amino acids. Per the germline V gene, CDR1 is MDHEN and CDR2 is SYDVKM.

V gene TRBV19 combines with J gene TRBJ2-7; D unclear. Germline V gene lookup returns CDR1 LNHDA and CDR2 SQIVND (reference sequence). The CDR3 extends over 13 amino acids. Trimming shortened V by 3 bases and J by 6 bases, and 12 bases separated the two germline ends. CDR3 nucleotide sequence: TGTGCCAGTAGTATGTGGCTAGGTAGCGAGCAGTACTTC. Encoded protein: CASSMWLGSEQYF.

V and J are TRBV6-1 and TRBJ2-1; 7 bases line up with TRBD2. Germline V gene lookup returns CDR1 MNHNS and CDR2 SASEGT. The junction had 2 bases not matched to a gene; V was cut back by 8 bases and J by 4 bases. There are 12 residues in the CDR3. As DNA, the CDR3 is TGTGCCAGCGGGACTACTTACAATGAGCAGTTCTTC. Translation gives CASGTTYNEQFF.

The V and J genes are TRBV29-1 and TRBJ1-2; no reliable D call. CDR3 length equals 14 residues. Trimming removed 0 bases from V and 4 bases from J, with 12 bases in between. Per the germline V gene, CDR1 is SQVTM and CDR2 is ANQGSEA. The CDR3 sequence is CSVEEFRSLYGYTF. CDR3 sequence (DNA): TGCAGCGTTGAAGAGTTCAGGAGCCTCTATGGCTACACCTTC.

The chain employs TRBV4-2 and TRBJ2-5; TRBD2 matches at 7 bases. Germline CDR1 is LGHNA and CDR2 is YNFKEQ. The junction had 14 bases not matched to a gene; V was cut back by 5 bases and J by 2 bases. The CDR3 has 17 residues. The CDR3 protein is CASSLERDWAPQETQYF. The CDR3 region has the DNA TGTGCCAGCAGCTTGGAGCGGGACTGGGCACCTCAAGAGACCCAGTACTTC.

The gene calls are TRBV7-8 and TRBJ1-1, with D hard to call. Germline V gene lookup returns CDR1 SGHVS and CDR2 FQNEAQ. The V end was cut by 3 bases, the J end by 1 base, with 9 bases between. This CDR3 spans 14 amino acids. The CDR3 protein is CASSFSAGNTEAFF. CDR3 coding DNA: TGTGCCAGCAGCTTCTCGGCAGGGAACACTGAAGCTTTCTTT.

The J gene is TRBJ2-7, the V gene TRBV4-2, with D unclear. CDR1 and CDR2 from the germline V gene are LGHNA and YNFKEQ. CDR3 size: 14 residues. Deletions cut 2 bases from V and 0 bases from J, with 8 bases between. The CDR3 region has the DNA TGTGCCAGCAGCCAAAATCCGGGCTCCTACGAGCAGTACTTC. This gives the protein CASSQNPGSYEQYF.

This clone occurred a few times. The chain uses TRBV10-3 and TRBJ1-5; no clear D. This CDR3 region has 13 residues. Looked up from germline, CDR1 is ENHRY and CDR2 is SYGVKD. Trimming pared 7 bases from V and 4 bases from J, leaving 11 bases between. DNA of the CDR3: TGTGCCATCACTGGAACACCTAATCAGCCCCAGCATTTT. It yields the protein CAITGTPNQPQHF.

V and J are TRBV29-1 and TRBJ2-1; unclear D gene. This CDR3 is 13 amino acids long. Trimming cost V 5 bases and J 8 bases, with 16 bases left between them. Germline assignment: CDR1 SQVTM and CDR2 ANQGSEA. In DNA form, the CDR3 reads TGCAGCGTTCAGTTGGCAGGAGTCCATGAGCAGTTCTTC. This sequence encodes CSVQLAGVHEQFF.

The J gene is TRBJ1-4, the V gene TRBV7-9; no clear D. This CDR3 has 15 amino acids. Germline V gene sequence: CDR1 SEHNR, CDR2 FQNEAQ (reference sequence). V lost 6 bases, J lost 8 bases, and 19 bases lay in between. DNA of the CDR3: TGTGCCAGCAGTGCGTACGTCGAGGGTAGCGAAAAACTGTTTTTT. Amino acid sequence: CASSAYVEGSEKLFF.

CDR3 nucleotide sequence: TGTGCCAGCAGTACCCGGGGCCGGAACACTGAAGCTTTCTTT. This translates into CASSTRGRNTEAFF. This chain joins TRBV6-6 and TRBJ1-1; tentative D call: TRBD1 (5 bases). Germline CDR1 reads MNHNY; CDR2 reads SVGAGI (reference sequence). The length of the CDR3 is 14 residues. V was pared by 5 bases and J by 1 base, with 11 bases between.

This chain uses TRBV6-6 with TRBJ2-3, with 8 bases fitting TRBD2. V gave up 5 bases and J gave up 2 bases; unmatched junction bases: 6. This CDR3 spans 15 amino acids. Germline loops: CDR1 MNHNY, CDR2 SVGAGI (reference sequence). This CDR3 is CASSQLAEPTDTQYF. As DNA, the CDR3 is TGTGCCAGCAGTCAACTAGCGGAGCCCACAGATACGCAGTATTTT.